A selection of T cell receptor beta chains follows, all from one sample in a study of blood T cell repertoires in COVID-19. Sequencing used immunoSEQ multiplex PCR; TCRdb keeps in-frame clones, though not all of them. The top ten clones hold over 9% of a sample with about 130,000 clones, roughly 80% of them seen once. The sequencing sample was made of PBMCs or T cells enriched from blood (not recorded which). The receptors come from a man in his fifties who had recovered from COVID-19. CDR3s include the opening cysteine and the closing phenylalanine or tryptophan.

V	J	CDR3
TRBV6-5	TRBJ2-5	CASSRGGGRETQYF
TRBV3-1/TRBV3-2	TRBJ2-7	CASSQVLGQGSSYEQYF
TRBV5-1	TRBJ2-5	CASSWLGIAGGETQYF
TRBV10-3	TRBJ1-4	CAISLFFPATNEKLFF
TRBV12-3/TRBV12-4	TRBJ2-1	CASLRQGADEQFF
TRBV7-3	TRBJ1-2	CASSPRDRGDYGYTF
TRBV7-6	TRBJ2-3	CASSKVAGLAGDTDTQYF
TRBV27	TRBJ1-5	CASSFLPTGEGNQPQHF
TRBV29-1	TRBJ2-3	CSVEVGQNTQYF
TRBV7-9	TRBJ2-4	CASSPPDGGSNIQYF
TRBV19	TRBJ2-1	CASTLGDSRGYYNEQFF
TRBV11-2	TRBJ1-1	CASSLAGGRTEAFF
TRBV7-2	TRBJ1-2	CASSGGYYGYTF
TRBV9	TRBJ1-5	CASSVGRDRGDQPQHF
TRBV5-5	TRBJ1-1	CASSLEAGVYEAFF
TRBV5-1	TRBJ2-3	CASSLGQGATDTQYF
TRBV11-2	TRBJ2-5	CASSLEEETQYF
TRBV5-4	TRBJ1-6	CASSPTGTGVSPLHF
TRBV7-9	TRBJ2-6	CASSLTATGANVLTF
TRBV12-3/TRBV12-4	TRBJ1-5	CASRGRGIPPQHF
TRBV19	TRBJ1-2	CASSTTGTNYGYTF